The T cell receptor beta chain under discussion was sequenced for a study of blood T cell repertoires in COVID-19. Study-wide background: Researchers got acute and convalescent COVID-19 samples from the United States, Italy and Spain. Sources were T cells, B-cell-depleted T cells, or PBMCs; the material itself was cDNA or gDNA.

In the source study's methods: Estimates of nucleated cell counts were drawn from the amplification of reference gene primers. Using immunoSEQ multiplex PCR, the repertoire was profiled, and TCRdb retains in-frame clones only, with some absent. V and J calls and clone size are those listed in that table; D and trimming were worked out from the DNA. The data contain approximately 250,000 clones, about 88% of them singletons. The clonotype was recovered from a young man with active or convalescent COVID-19. Sequenced: peripheral blood.

CDR3 nucleotides: TGTGCCAGCGACAACGCCTATGGCTACACCTTC. Translated, it gives CASDNAYGYTF. V is TRBV12-3 or TRBV12-4 and J is TRBJ1-2; D call uncertain. The V gene lost 8 bases and the J gene lost 4 bases, with 8 bases spanning the gap. The CDR3 is made up of 11 amino acids.